Below, 19 T cell receptor beta chains from the same sample are listed, as sequenced in a study of T cells in women clearing cervical HPV infection (dated by TCRdb to the late 2010s). The method was the immunoSEQ multiplex PCR assay. The table comes from immuneACCESS by way of TCRdb, which keeps in-frame sequences with V and J called. Part of the clones is missing from these tables; in studies checked, under half for an unresolved V gene and the rest for unknown reasons. The sample's table lists a count of 25,000 to 30,000 clones. About 23% of the sample rests with the top ten. The sample was blood buffy coat. The source of these receptors is a woman aged 18 to 69 with a cervical HPV16 infection that either progressed to CIN3+ or cleared (not recorded which).

Concerning this clone: The sequenced fragment ends 3 residues before the CDR3 boundary, so the rest is inferred from the germline J gene. The rearrangement uses TRBV2 and TRBJ2-1; the D is unclear. The CDR3 length is 13 residues. Germline V CDR1 and CDR2: SNHLY, FYNNEI. Between the trimmed V and J ends, which lost 6 bases and 5 bases, there was a span of 11 bases. The CDR3 DNA, read in part, is TGTGCCAGCAGAATCCGAGTAGACAATGAG. Its translation: CASRIRVDNE. The entire CDR3 sequence reads CASRIRVDNEQFF.

The CDR3 sequence: CSAREVRALSSEAFF. CDR3 DNA, as far as it was read: TGCAGTGCTAGAGAGGTTAGGGCCTTGAGTTCTGAA. V usage is TRBV20-1 and J usage is TRBJ1-1; no clear D. The CDR3 end lies 3 residues beyond the end of the read and is filled in from the germline J gene. The V gene lost 0 bases and the J gene lost 6 bases, with 17 bases spanning the gap. The CDR3 contains 15 residues. Germline values: CDR1 DFQATT, CDR2 SNEGSKA (reference sequence).

Of note for this clone: The observed sequence ends 3 residues before the CDR3 terminus, with the missing tail filled in from the germline J gene. The rearrangement links TRBV5-1 to TRBJ2-1, with D possibly matching TRBD2 (6 bases). CDR1 SGHRS and CDR2 YFSETQ come from the germline V gene. CDR3 size: 20 residues. Trimming pared 2 bases from V and 3 bases from J, leaving 27 bases between. The CDR3 loop is CASSFGRGSLIGRVYNEQFF. The CDR3 bases that were read are TGCGCCAGCAGCTTCGGACGGGGGAGCCTAATAGGAAGGGTCTACAATGAG.

Details on this clone: The CDR3 goes on 3 residues after the read ends, and that part is filled in from the germline J gene. The V gene is TRBV19, the J gene TRBJ2-3; 14 nucleotides match TRBD2. The CDR3 sequence is 17 residues long. The germline V gene has CDR1 LNHDA and CDR2 SQIVND (reference sequence). Trimming took 5 bases from V and 7 from J; bases not matched to a gene: 11. Partial CDR3 DNA: TGTGCCAGTAGTCTTTCCGGGACTAGCGGGAGTCGAAATACG. The encoded protein is CASSLSGTSGSRNT. Given in full, the CDR3 is CASSLSGTSGSRNTQYF.

Remarks on this clone: The observed sequence ends 3 residues before the CDR3 terminus, with the missing tail filled in from the germline J gene. The genes are TRBV28 and TRBJ1-2, with 7 bases identical to TRBD1. After removal of 6 bases from V and 3 bases from J, the junction contained 4 bases not matched to a gene. Germline CDR1 and CDR2: MDHEN and SYDVKM. The CDR3 is made up of 13 amino acids. CDR3 in amino acids: CASRPQGDYGYTF. The part of the CDR3 DNA that was read is TGTGCCAGCAGACCCCAGGGGGACTATGGC.

As to this clone: The CDR3 goes on 3 residues after the read ends, and that part is filled in from the germline J gene. The gene calls are TRBV6-4 and TRBJ2-1; 11 bases align to TRBD2. The CDR3 has 16 residues. Germline V gene lookup returns CDR1 MRHNA and CDR2 SNTAGT. With V trimmed by 6 bases and J by 4 bases, 8 bases remained unmatched. CDR3 protein: CASSQTSGSPYNEQFF. The part of the CDR3 DNA that was read is TGTGCCAGCAGCCAAACTAGCGGGAGTCCGTACAATGAG.

Worth noting for this clone: With the read ending 3 residues before the CDR3 end, the germline J gene is used to fill in that end. The chain combines TRBV6-1 with TRBJ2-3, with D maybe TRBD1 (6 bases). Germline assignment: CDR1 MNHNS and CDR2 SASEGT. Trimming removed 0 bases from V and 5 bases from J, with 15 bases in between. The CDR3 is 16 residues long. The chain's CDR3 is CASSEAAGVAGDTQYF. The CDR3 bases that were read are TGTGCCAGCAGTGAAGCTGCAGGGGTAGCCGGAGATACG.

Comments on this clone: The read gets to within 3 residues of the CDR3 end, and the germline J gene fills in the rest. This sequence joins TRBV2 and TRBJ1-2; 10 bases fit TRBD1. The CDR3 sequence is 16 residues long. The germline CDR1 and CDR2 sequences are SNHLY and FYNNEI. Trimming removed 7 bases from V and 0 bases from J; junction bases left unmatched: 8. This CDR3 is CASIDRGRAANYGYTF. Partial CDR3 DNA: TGTGCCAGCATAGACAGGGGGCGAGCCGCTAACTATGGC.

A note on this clone: The read finishes 3 residues shy of the CDR3 end, and the germline J gene is used to complete it. The chain couples TRBV5-6 to TRBJ2-7; D may be TRBD1 (6 bases). CDR1 and CDR2 from the germline V gene are SGHDT and YYEEEE. V lost 4 bases to trimming and J lost 2 bases, with 16 bases between them. CDR3 size: 15 residues. The part of the CDR3 DNA that was read is TGTGCCAGCAGCCCTACCGGGACACCCACCTACGAG. It translates to CASSPTGTPTYE. In full, the CDR3 is CASSPTGTPTYEQYF.

On this clone itself: The read falls 3 residues short of the CDR3 end, and the missing part is taken from the germline J gene. The chain combines TRBV10-3 with TRBJ1-5, with D tentatively TRBD1 (6 bases). This CDR3 contains 13 residues. V was pared by 2 bases and J by 6 bases, with 8 bases between. CDR1 is ENHRY, CDR2 SYGVKD, per germline. Incomplete CDR3 DNA: TGTGCCATCAGTGAGCTGGACAGTCAGCCC. It specifies CAISELDSQP. The whole CDR3 reads CAISELDSQPQHF.

Comments on this clone: The read terminates 3 residues before the CDR3 end, so the remaining end is supplied by the germline J gene. V is TRBV7-9 and J is TRBJ2-3, with 8 bases fitting TRBD2. The CDR3 has 14 residues. CDR1 and CDR2 from the germline V gene are SEHNR and FQNEAQ (reference sequence). The covered CDR3 bases are TGTGCCAGCAGCATCTCAGCGGGAGTAGAGACG. It yields the protein CASSISAGVET. The full CDR3 is CASSISAGVETQYF.

A note on this clone: The read comes to an end 3 residues before the CDR3 does, leaving the germline J gene to fill in the end. The rearrangement joins TRBV11-3 to TRBJ2-1; D perhaps matches TRBD2 (5 bases). This CDR3 region has 14 residues. Germline V CDR1 and CDR2: SGHNT, YENEEA. The ends were cut back, 3 bases at V and 1 base at J, with 7 bases in the middle. CDR3 DNA (partial): TGTGCCAGCAGCTTCAGAGGGTCCTACAATGAG. Its protein product is CASSFRGSYNE. The entire CDR3 sequence reads CASSFRGSYNEQFF.

This clone registers medium-sized by frequency. The CDR3 is cut off 3 residues early in the read; its end comes from the germline J gene. The chain combines TRBV18 with TRBJ2-1, with TRBD2 identical over 8 bases. This CDR3 has 16 residues. From germline, CDR1 is KGHSH and CDR2 LQKENI. Unmatched junction bases numbered 14, after V lost 4 bases and J lost 9 bases. The CDR3 protein is CASSLLSGLEAGEQFF. The covered CDR3 bases are TGTGCCAGCTCACTCCTCTCGGGACTAGAGGCCGGTGAG.

Comments on this clone: The read gets to within 3 residues of the CDR3 end, and the germline J gene fills in the rest. The genes are TRBV29-1 and TRBJ2-5; 11 bases map to TRBD2. Trimming cost V 1 base and J 0 bases; bases outside gene matches: 7. Germline values: CDR1 SQVTM, CDR2 ANQGSEA. The CDR3 loop spans 17 amino acids. The CDR3 protein is CSVEGQLAGVYQETQYF. The CDR3 bases that were read are TGCAGCGTTGAAGGCCAACTAGCGGGAGTTTACCAAGAGACC.

The sequenced CDR3 bases are TGTGCCAGCAGTTCCCTGGGACAGGGGGAGACC. It yields the protein CASSSLGQGET. In full, the CDR3 reads CASSSLGQGETQYF. This chain links TRBV28 with TRBJ2-5; 10 bases match TRBD1. The read is 3 residues too short to cover the CDR3 end, so that end is filled in from the germline J gene. The CDR3 totals 14 residues. V gave up 4 bases and J gave up 5 bases; unmatched junction bases: 4. Germline V lookup: CDR1 MDHEN, CDR2 SYDVKM.

Of note for this clone: Read coverage stops 3 residues before the CDR3 terminus; the germline J gene supplies the remainder. Distinct nucleotide sequences in the sample also encode this CDR3. The chain links TRBV5-1 to TRBJ2-1, with D possibly matching TRBD2 (6 bases). The CDR3 is 15 amino acids. V was clipped by 0 bases and J by 4 bases, with 11 bases between them. Germline values: CDR1 SGHRS, CDR2 YFSETQ. The CDR3 is CASSLGASGYNEQFF. The sequenced part of the CDR3 DNA is TGCGCCAGCAGCTTGGGGGCGAGCGGGTACAATGAG.

As for this clone: The CDR3 extends 3 residues past the end of the read, so its final part is completed from the germline J gene. The chain combines TRBV20-1 with TRBJ1-2; D is uncertain. Germline CDR1 DFQATT, CDR2 SNEGSKA (reference sequence). The CDR3 is made up of 11 amino acids. The CDR3 sequence is CSASKGMDYTF. CDR3 bases read: TGCAGTGCTAGCAAGGGTATGGAC.

For this clone: The DNA ends 3 residues before the CDR3 does, and the rest of the CDR3 is filled in from the germline J gene. This rearrangement joins TRBV19 to TRBJ2-2; TRBD1 might be the D (5 bases). CDR1 is LNHDA and CDR2 is SQIVND in the germline V gene (reference sequence). The CDR3 has 15 residues. The chain's CDR3 is CASSITSSGANVLFF. Incomplete CDR3 DNA: TGTGCCAGTAGTATCACAAGCTCTGGGGCCAACGTG.

Details on this clone: The sequence runs out 3 residues before the end of the CDR3; the remainder is reconstructed from the germline J gene. The gene calls are TRBV19 and TRBJ1-4, with D perhaps matching TRBD1 (6 bases). Germline V gene sequence: CDR1 LNHDA, CDR2 SQIVND (reference sequence). Trimming cost V 4 bases and J 5 bases, with 8 bases left between them. CDR3 length: 13 amino acids. The sequenced part of the CDR3 DNA is TGTGCCAGTAGTAGGGACAAAAATGAAAAA. Its translation: CASSRDKNEK. The CDR3 in its entirety is CASSRDKNEKLFF.